Presented here are 10 T cell receptor beta chains from one specimen sequenced in a study of blood T cell repertoires in COVID-19 (dated by TCRdb to 2020 to 2021). Library preparation employed the immunoSEQ multiplex PCR assay. Sourced from immuneACCESS, this table was stored by TCRdb with only in-frame sequences that have V and J called. A share of the clones is absent; for the studies checked, an unresolved V gene accounts for under half, and the remainder has no known explanation. In this sample the table shows fewer than 200,000 clones, approximately 87% of which occur a single time. Clones ranked in the top ten supply around 2.3% of the sample. Sequenced material: peripheral blood. These receptors came from a man aged 40-49 years with active or convalescent COVID-19.

In this sample, this clone turned up a few times. This chain joins TRBV19 and TRBJ1-2; 7 bases map to TRBD1. CDR1 LNHDA and CDR2 SQIVND come from the germline V gene (reference sequence). This CDR3 comprises 15 residues. V lost 7 bases and J lost 0; bases outside the gene matches: 8. CDR3 sequence (DNA): TGTGCCAGTAAGCCCAGGGGGATCCCTAACTATGGCTACACCTTC. Protein sequence: CASKPRGIPNYGYTF.

This clone was recorded once. The chain carries TRBV6-6 and TRBJ2-1, with 12 bases that match TRBD2. Germline V lookup: CDR1 MNHNY, CDR2 SVGAGI (reference sequence). Trimming cost V 2 bases and J 6 bases; bases outside gene matches: 2. This CDR3 contains 15 residues. This CDR3 is CASSYVLAGGNEQFF. The CDR3 nucleotides read TGTGCCAGCAGTTACGTACTAGCGGGGGGCAATGAGCAGTTCTTC.

This chain connects TRBV10-3 to TRBJ1-4; 8 bases match TRBD1. V lost 0 bases, J lost 5 bases, and 11 bases stayed unmatched. The CDR3 is 18 amino acids. Germline lookup yields CDR1 ENHRY and CDR2 SYGVKD. In nucleotides, the CDR3 is TGTGCCATCAGTGAGTCGCGGACAGGGCCCCATAAGAATGAAAAACTGTTTTTT. This translates into CAISESRTGPHKNEKLFF.

This chain uses TRBV6-6 with TRBJ2-7; 7 bases fit TRBD1. This CDR3 comprises 13 residues. V was clipped by 7 bases and J by 0 bases; unmatched bases: 3. The germline gives CDR1 MNHNY, CDR2 SVGAGI (reference sequence). As DNA, the CDR3 is TGTGCCAGCAAATCAGGGGGCTCCTACGAGCAGTACTTC. Translated: CASKSGGSYEQYF.

J is TRBJ2-5 and V is TRBV5-6; D may be TRBD2 (5 bases). This CDR3 has 14 amino acids. CDR1 SGHDT and CDR2 YYEEEE come from the germline V gene. V lost 0 bases, J lost 1 base, and 7 bases lay in between. This CDR3 is CASSLGGFQETQYF. CDR3 in DNA: TGTGCCAGCAGCTTGGGCGGGTTCCAAGAGACCCAGTACTTC.

The chain employs TRBV3-1 (or the pseudogene TRBV3-2) and TRBJ2-1; TRBD2 matches at 8 bases. V lost 3 bases to trimming and J lost 8 bases; unmatched junction nucleotides: 3. CDR1 is LGHDT, CDR2 YNNKEL, per germline (reference sequence). The CDR3 is 13 residues long. The DNA of the CDR3 is TGTGCCAGCAGCCATGAGCGGGGGTATGAGCAGTTCTTC. Its protein is CASSHERGYEQFF.

The chain is built from TRBV27 and TRBJ1-1; D is uncertain. V was trimmed by 1 base and J by 0 bases, leaving 12 bases between them. CDR1 and CDR2 from the germline V gene are MNHEY and SMNVEV (reference sequence). The CDR3 has 16 residues. CDR3 in amino acids: CASSLFGVGLNTEAFF. In DNA, the CDR3 is TGTGCCAGCAGTTTATTCGGGGTTGGTCTGAACACTGAAGCTTTCTTT.

The CDR3: CASSLSSSSGANVLTF. CDR3 nucleotides: TGTGCCAGCAGCTTATCCTCGAGCTCTGGGGCCAACGTCCTGACTTTC. The chain couples TRBV5-4 to TRBJ2-6; D not certain. This CDR3 comprises 16 residues. The germline gives CDR1 SGHNT, CDR2 YYREEE (reference sequence). V lost 2 bases and J lost 0, with 9 bases in between.

The rearrangement joins TRBV19 to TRBJ2-7; TRBD1 matches 11 bases. The CDR3 is 14 residues long. The V gene's germline CDR1 is LNHDA and CDR2 SQIVND (reference sequence). V trimming: 5 bases; J trimming: 4 bases; junction bases outside the gene matches: 4. The CDR3 nucleotides are TGTGCCAGTAGTCGGACAGGGGGCGAATACGAGCAGTACTTC. As protein: CASSRTGGEYEQYF.

The rearrangement uses TRBV2 and TRBJ2-2; the D is unclear. Germline CDR1 and CDR2: SNHLY and FYNNEI. The CDR3 contains 15 residues. The ends were cut back, 0 bases at V and 0 bases at J, with 5 bases in the middle. CDR3 bases: TGTGCCAGCAGTGAAGCTAGTACGAACACCGGGGAGCTGTTTTTT. Its protein product is CASSEASTNTGELFF.